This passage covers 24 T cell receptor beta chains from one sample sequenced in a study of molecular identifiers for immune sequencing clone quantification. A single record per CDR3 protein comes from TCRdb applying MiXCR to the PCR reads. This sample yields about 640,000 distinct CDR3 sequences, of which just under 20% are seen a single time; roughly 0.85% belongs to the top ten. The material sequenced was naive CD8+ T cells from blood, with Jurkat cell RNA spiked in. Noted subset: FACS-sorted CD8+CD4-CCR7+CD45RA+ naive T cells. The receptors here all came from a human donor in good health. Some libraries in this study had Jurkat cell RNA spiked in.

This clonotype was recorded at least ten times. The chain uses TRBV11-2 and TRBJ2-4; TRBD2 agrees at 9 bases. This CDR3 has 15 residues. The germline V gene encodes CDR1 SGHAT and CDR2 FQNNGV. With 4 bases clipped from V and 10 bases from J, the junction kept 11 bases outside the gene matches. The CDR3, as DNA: TGTGCCAGCAGCTGGACCGGGACTAGCTCCGATATTCAGTACTTC. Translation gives CASSWTGTSSDIQYF.

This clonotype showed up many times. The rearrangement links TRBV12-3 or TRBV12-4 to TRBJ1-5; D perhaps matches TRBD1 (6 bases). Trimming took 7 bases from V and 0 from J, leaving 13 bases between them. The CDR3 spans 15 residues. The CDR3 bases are TGTGCCAGCACTACGACAGGTTATAGCAATCAGCCCCAGCATTTT. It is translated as CASTTTGYSNQPQHF.

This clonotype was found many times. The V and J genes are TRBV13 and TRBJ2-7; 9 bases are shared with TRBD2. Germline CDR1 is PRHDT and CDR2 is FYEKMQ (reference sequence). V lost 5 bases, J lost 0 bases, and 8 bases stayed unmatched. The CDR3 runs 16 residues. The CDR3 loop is CASSPRLAEASYEQYF. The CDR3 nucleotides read TGTGCCAGCAGCCCCAGACTAGCGGAGGCCTCCTACGAGCAGTACTTC.

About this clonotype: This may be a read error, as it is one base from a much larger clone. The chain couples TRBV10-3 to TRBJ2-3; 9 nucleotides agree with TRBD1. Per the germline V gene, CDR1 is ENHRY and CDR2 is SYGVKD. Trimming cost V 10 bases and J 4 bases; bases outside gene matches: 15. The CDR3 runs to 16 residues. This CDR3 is CATRTKGQGDPDTQYF. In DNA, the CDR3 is TGTGCCACCCGAACCAAGGGACAGGGTGACCCAGATACGCAGTATTTT.

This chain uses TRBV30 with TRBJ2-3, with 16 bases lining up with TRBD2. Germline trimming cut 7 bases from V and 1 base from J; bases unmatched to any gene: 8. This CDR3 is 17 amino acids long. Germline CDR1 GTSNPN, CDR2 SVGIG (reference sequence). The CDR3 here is CALEYGTSGGGTDTQYF. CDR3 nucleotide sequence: TGTGCCTTAGAATACGGGACTAGCGGGGGGGGCACAGATACGCAGTATTTT.

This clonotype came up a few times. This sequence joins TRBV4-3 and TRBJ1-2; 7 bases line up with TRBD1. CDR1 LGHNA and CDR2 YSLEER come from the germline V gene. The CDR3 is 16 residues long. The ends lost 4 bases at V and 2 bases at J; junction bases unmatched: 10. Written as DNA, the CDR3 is TGCGCCAGCAGCCTACAGGGGAAACAAGGAAACTATGGCTACACCTTC. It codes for CASSLQGKQGNYGYTF.

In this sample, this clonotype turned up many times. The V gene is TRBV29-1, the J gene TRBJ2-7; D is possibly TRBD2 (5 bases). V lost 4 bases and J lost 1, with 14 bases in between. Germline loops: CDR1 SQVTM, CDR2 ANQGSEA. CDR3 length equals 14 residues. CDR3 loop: CSVAFSPGSYEQYF. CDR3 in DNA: TGCAGCGTTGCCTTCTCCCCGGGATCCTACGAGCAGTACTTC.

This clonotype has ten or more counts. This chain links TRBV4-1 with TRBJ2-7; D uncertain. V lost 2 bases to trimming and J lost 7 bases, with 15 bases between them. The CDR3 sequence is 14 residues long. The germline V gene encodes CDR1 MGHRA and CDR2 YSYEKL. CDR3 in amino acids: CASSQRNSLGEQYF. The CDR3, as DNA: TGCGCCAGCAGCCAAAGGAACAGTCTGGGAGAGCAGTACTTC.

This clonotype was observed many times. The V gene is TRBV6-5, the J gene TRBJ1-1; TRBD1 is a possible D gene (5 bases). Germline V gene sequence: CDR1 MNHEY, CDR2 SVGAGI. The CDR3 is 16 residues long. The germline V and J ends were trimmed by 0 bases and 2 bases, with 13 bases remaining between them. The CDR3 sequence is CASSYSPPGSNTEAFF. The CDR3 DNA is TGTGCCAGCAGTTACTCGCCTCCAGGGAGCAACACTGAAGCTTTCTTT.

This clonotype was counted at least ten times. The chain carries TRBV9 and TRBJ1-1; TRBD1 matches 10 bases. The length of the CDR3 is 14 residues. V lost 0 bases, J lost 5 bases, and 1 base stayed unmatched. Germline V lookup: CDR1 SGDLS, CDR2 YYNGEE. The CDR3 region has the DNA TGTGCCAGCAGCGTAGGGGACAGGGGTACTGAAGCTTTCTTT. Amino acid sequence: CASSVGDRGTEAFF.

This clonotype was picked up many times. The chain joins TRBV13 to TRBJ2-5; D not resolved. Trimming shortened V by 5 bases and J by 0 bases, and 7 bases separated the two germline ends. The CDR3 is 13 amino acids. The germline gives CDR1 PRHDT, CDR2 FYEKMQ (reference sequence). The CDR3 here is CASSPMNQETQYF. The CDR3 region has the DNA TGTGCCAGCAGCCCTATGAACCAAGAGACCCAGTACTTC.

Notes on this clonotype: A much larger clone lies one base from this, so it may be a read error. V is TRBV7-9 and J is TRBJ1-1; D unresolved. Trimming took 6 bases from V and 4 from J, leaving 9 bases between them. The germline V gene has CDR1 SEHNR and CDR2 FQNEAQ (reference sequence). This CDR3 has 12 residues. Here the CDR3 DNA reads TGTGCCAGCAGGTGGTATAGCACTGAAGCTTTCTTT. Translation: CASRWYSTEAFF.

CDR3: CASSQDGPLSGGYYNEQFF. CDR3 DNA sequence: TGCGCCAGCAGCCAAGATGGCCCCCTTAGCGGGGGCTACTACAATGAGCAGTTCTTC. The chain is built from TRBV4-3 and TRBJ2-1, with TRBD2 identical over 9 bases. This CDR3 has 19 amino acids. The junction had 12 bases not matched to a gene; V was cut back by 0 bases and J by 3 bases. Germline CDR1 and CDR2: LGHNA and YSLEER.

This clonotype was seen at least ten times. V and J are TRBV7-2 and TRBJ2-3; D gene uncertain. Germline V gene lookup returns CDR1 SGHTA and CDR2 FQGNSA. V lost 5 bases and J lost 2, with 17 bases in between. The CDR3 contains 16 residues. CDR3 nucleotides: TGTGCCAGCAGCCTAGAAACCCCGGCAGACACAGATACGCAGTATTTT. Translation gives CASSLETPADTDTQYF.

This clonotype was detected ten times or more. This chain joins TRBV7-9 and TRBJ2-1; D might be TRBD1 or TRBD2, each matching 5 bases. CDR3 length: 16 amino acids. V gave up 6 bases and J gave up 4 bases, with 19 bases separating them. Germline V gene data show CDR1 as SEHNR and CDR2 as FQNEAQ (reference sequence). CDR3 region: CASSSGMGLAYNEQFF. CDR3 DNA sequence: TGTGCCAGCAGTTCGGGGATGGGGCTAGCTTACAATGAGCAGTTCTTC.

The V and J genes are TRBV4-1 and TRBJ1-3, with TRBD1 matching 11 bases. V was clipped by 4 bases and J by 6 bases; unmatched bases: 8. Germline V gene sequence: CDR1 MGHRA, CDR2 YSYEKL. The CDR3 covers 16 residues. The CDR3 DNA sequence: TGCGCCAGCAGCCCCATTCCGGGACAGGGGGTAAACACCATATATTTT. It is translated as CASSPIPGQGVNTIYF.

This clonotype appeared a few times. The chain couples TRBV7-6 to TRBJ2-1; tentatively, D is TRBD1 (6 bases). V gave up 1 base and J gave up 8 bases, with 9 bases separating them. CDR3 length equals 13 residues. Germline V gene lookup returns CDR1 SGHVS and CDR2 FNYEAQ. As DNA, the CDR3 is TGTGCCAGCAGCTTAGTGAAGGGGGATGAGCAGTTCTTC. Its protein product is CASSLVKGDEQFF.

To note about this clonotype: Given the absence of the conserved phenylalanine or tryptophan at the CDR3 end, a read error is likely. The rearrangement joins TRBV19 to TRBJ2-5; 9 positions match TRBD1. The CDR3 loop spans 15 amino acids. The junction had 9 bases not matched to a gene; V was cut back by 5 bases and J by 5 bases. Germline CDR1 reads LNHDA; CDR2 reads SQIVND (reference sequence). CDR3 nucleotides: TGTGCCAGTAGTTTGCTGGGACAGGGAGGTGAGACCCAGTACTAC. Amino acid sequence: CASSLLGQGGETQYY.

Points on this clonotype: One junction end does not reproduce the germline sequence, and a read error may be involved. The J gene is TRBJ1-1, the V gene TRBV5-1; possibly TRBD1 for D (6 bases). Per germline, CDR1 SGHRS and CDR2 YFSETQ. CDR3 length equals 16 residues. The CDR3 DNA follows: TGCGCCAGCAGCCTCGCTACACCTCAGGGGATTACTGGAGCTTTCTTT. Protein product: CASSLATPQGITGAFF.

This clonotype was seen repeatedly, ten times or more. The CDR3 loop reads CASRLGQGQNQPQHF. CDR3 DNA sequence: TGTGCCAGCAGACTCGGACAGGGACAAAATCAGCCCCAGCATTTT. The chain carries TRBV6-5 and TRBJ1-5; 8 bases fit TRBD1. After removal of 6 bases from V and 4 bases from J, the junction contained 8 bases not matched to a gene. The CDR3 runs 15 residues. Germline-derived CDR1 and CDR2 are MNHEY and SVGAGI.

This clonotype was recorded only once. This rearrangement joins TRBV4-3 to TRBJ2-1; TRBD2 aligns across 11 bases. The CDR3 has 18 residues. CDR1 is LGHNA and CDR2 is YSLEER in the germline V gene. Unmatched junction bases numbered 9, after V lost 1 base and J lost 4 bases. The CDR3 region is CASSQGSLAGEPYNEQFF. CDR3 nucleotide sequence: TGCGCCAGCAGCCAAGGATCACTAGCGGGGGAGCCTTACAATGAGCAGTTCTTC.

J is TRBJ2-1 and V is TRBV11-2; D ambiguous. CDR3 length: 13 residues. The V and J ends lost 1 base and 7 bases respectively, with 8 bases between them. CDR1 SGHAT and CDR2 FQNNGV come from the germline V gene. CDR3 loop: CASSLVGWNEQFF. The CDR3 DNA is TGTGCCAGCAGCTTAGTGGGGTGGAATGAGCAGTTCTTC.

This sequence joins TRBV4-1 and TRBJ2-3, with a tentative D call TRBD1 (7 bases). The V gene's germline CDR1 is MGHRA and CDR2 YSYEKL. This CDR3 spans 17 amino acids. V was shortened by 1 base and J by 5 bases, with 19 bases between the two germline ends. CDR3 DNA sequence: TGCGCCAGCAGCCAAGTCGCGGGACAGTTATTCGTAGATACGCAGTATTTT. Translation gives CASSQVAGQLFVDTQYF.

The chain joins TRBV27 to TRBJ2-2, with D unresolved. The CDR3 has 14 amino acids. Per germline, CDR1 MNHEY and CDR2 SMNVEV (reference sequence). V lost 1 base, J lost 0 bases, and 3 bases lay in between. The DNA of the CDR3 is TGTGCCAGCAGTTTATTCGCGAACACCGGGGAGCTGTTTTTT. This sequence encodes CASSLFANTGELFF.